Listed below are T cell receptor beta chains from one sample, sequenced in a study of shared clonotypes between healthy human individuals. Repertoires were generated with immunoSEQ multiplex PCR, while TCRdb's copy carries only in-frame clones and drops some. Of some 1 million clones in the sample, 65% to 75% were seen once. Sequencing used memory CD4+ T cells sorted from blood. These receptors all stem from a man aged 18 to 30 in good health. Each CDR3 is given with its conserved first and last residue. D genes are given only for firm matches. Size is omitted from some rows. Given values are once, few, many or a class for expanded clones.

v_call,clone_size,d_call,j_call,cdr3_aa,cdr3_nt
TRBV7-6,-,-,TRBJ2-2,CASSLGGFANTGELFF,TGTGCCAGCAGCTTAGGGGGGTTCGCGAACACCGGGGAGCTGTTTTTT
TRBV10-2,few,-,TRBJ2-1,CASKGSASGEQFF,TGCGCCAGCAAGGGAAGTGCGTCCGGTGAGCAGTTCTTC
TRBV5-6,-,TRBD1,TRBJ1-5,CASSLLTGGMPQHF,TGTGCCAGCAGCTTGTTGACAGGGGGAATGCCCCAGCATTTT
TRBV11-2,-,TRBD1,TRBJ2-5,CASSFTGTGYQETQYF,TGTGCCAGCAGCTTCACCGGGACAGGGTATCAAGAGACCCAGTACTTC
TRBV16,-,-,TRBJ1-1,CASSQYRGRNTEAFF,TGTGCCAGCAGCCAATATAGGGGAAGGAACACTGAAGCTTTCTTT
TRBV6-5,-,-,TRBJ1-6,CASSYGGELGSPLHF,TGTGCCAGCAGTTACGGCGGGGAACTTGGTTCACCCCTCCACTTT
TRBV6-1,-,-,TRBJ2-3,CASGRLYTDTQYF,TGTGCCAGCGGGAGACTTTACACAGATACGCAGTATTTT
TRBV7-9,-,-,TRBJ2-5,CASSYKNKETQYF,TGTGCCAGCAGCTATAAAAATAAAGAGACCCAGTACTTC
TRBV13,-,TRBD2,TRBJ2-5,CASSLKTSAQETQYF,TGTGCCAGCAGCTTAAAGACTAGCGCACAAGAGACCCAGTACTTC
TRBV28,-,-,TRBJ2-3,CASSFLGPTDTQYF,TGTGCCAGCAGTTTCCTGGGACCTACAGATACGCAGTATTTT
TRBV19,few,-,TRBJ2-1,CASSIGQSGGEQFF,TGTGCCAGTAGTATTGGGCAGTCTGGCGGTGAGCAGTTCTTC
TRBV7-9,-,TRBD1,TRBJ1-2,CASSSQDRGLGAYGYTF,TGTGCCAGCAGCTCCCAGGACAGGGGGCTCGGAGCATATGGCTACACCTTC
TRBV7-3,-,-,TRBJ2-3,CASSLNGRGTDTQYF,TGTGCCAGCAGCTTAAATGGCCGGGGGACAGATACGCAGTATTTT
TRBV5-6,-,TRBD1,TRBJ2-1,CASPDREDYNEQFF,TGTGCCAGCCCGGACAGGGAGGACTACAATGAGCAGTTCTTC
TRBV4-2,-,-,TRBJ2-3,CASSQDRAGGTDTQYF,TGTGCCAGCAGCCAAGATCGGGCAGGGGGCACAGATACGCAGTATTTT